Shown below are 6 T cell receptor beta chains from a single sample sequenced in a study. TCRdb reanalysed the 5' RACE reads using MiXCR and keeps one entry per CDR3 protein. Seen here are fewer than 55,000 distinct CDR3 sequences, over 20% observed once, and the top ten hold about 4.5%. The sorted Tregs were CD4+CD25+CD127-/low cells. Sequenced: Tregs sorted from a lymph node. These receptors all stem from a female donor with breast cancer.

This clonotype was detected only a few times. This chain links TRBV4-2 with TRBJ2-1; 15 bases map to TRBD2. From germline, CDR1 is LGHNA and CDR2 YNFKEQ. The CDR3 runs 18 residues. J gave up 9 bases and V 0 bases, and 9 bases lay outside the gene matches. The CDR3 protein is CASSQEWTSGGAYGEQFF. CDR3 DNA sequence: TGTGCCAGCAGCCAAGAATGGACTAGCGGGGGGGCTTACGGTGAGCAGTTCTTC.

There are a few counts of this clonotype. V and J are TRBV5-6 and TRBJ2-3; D unclear. V dropped 2 bases and J dropped 6 bases, with 16 bases sitting between them. CDR1 is SGHDT and CDR2 is YYEEEE in the germline V gene. The CDR3 is 15 residues long. As DNA, the CDR3 is TGTGCCAGCAGCTTATTCCAGACCACACTCGATACGCAGTATTTT. Translation gives CASSLFQTTLDTQYF.

This chain joins TRBV29-1 and TRBJ1-2; possibly TRBD1 for D (6 bases). CDR3 length equals 12 residues. V lost 2 bases to trimming and J lost 14 bases, with 18 bases between them. The germline CDR1 and CDR2 sequences are SQVTM and ANQGSEA. CDR3 coding DNA: TGCAGCGTTGAATCACAGGGCGCCGGCTGTACCTTC. Translated: CSVESQGAGCTF.

The sample holds many counts of this clonotype. V and J are TRBV29-1 and TRBJ1-2, with D unresolved. The CDR3 extends over 12 amino acids. The V end lost 2 bases, the J end lost 4 bases, and 8 bases lay between the germline ends. Per the germline V gene, CDR1 is SQVTM and CDR2 is ANQGSEA. The CDR3 region is CSVEPNSYGYTF. CDR3 sequence (DNA): TGCAGCGTTGAACCGAATAGCTATGGCTACACCTTC. Using reference TRBV29-1 and TRBJ1-2 for the parts outside the CDR3, the full variable domain is SAVISQKPSRDICQRGTSLTIQCQVDSQVTMMFWYRQQPGQSLTLIATANQGSEATYESGFVIDKFPISRPNLTFSTLTVSNMSPEDSSIYLCSVEPNSYGYTFGSGTRLTVV.

Ten or more counts support this clonotype. The CDR3 region has the DNA TGCAGTGCTAATTACAGGGGGCAGGGTGAAAAACTGTTTTTT. It is translated as CSANYRGQGEKLFF. This chain joins TRBV20-1 and TRBJ1-4, with 9 bases fitting TRBD1. Germline lookup yields CDR1 DFQATT and CDR2 SNEGSKA (reference sequence). V lost 4 bases, J lost 7 bases, and 7 bases stayed unmatched. CDR3 size: 14 residues.

Points on this clonotype: A single base separates this from a much larger clone, so it may be a read error. The gene calls are TRBV12-3 or TRBV12-4 and TRBJ1-2; D not resolved. The CDR3 loop spans 13 amino acids. V was pared by 5 bases and J by 6 bases, with 13 bases between. CDR3 amino acids: CASSNSGYDGYTF. CDR3 coding DNA: TGTGCCAGCAGTAACAGTGGGTATGATGGCTACACCTTC.